Included here is one T cell receptor beta chain sequence, with context. This clonotype was counted only a few times. Its antigen specificity is not known. Base qualities were left out, and no much larger clone turns up one base away. The CDR3 runs 13 amino acids, cysteine and phenylalanine included. The DNA shown is the 39-base CDR3, in frame from base 1. Trimming at the junction amounts to 0 bases on V and 11 bases on J, and the germline ends lie 13 bases apart. Reading the germline V gene gives CDR1 LGHNA and CDR2 YNFKEQ. Library preparation used 5' RACE. Sequencing was performed on an Illumina HiSeq 2500. A second about 6 to 11 cycle PCR used a sample-barcoded 5' primer and a J-beta primer mix. Each TCR beta cDNA molecule received a unique molecular identifier from a template-switch 5' adaptor carrying 12 random nucleotides. Each sample yielded at least 2.5 million CDR3-containing paired-end reads. The Mint cDNA synthesis kit, primed by a TRBC-specific oligonucleotide, was used to synthesize first-strand cDNA from all RNA. Following uracil-DNA glycosylase treatment, a first 18-cycle PCR with universal primers M1SS and BC2_uni_R was performed on all cDNA. The authors processed their data as follows. Normalization of each sample was performed by random selection of 1 million high-quality reads, each carrying a distinct molecular identifier. Instead of being binned into consensus sequences, reads with shared molecular identifiers were discarded. MiTCR, set to a Q25 quality threshold and the strictest error-elimination algorithm, was used for CDR3 identification, clonotype clustering and error correction. A nonparametric unseen species model with Euler transformation was used to estimate lower-bound total TCR beta diversity. In-frame beta chains were kept once TCRdb had trimmed the public reads at Q25 with fastp and called clones with MiXCR. Duplicate CDR3 protein sequences are folded into a single record with the most common DNA and genes. TCRdb assigned the V and J calls; the authors' analysis was not used. The sample table lists some 1,500,000 distinct CDR3 sequences, 40% to 45% of them with a count of one. The ten largest clones take up less than 5% of the sample.

Systemically healthy Caucasian individuals from Russia, 35 to 40 in total and aged about 6 to 90 years, were included as donors. Each donor gave approximately 10 milliliters of peripheral blood, collected into EDTA-treated Vacutainer tubes. Ficoll-Paque density-gradient centrifugation was used to isolate PBMCs, with at least 6.5 million per sample. Total RNA was extracted from PBMCs with Trizol reagent, with at least 5 micrograms obtained per sample. The percentages of naive CD45RAhigh/CD27high T cells were determined by flow cytometry on a PBMC aliquot from every donor. The data were taken from a study of blood T cells in healthy people across ages (dated by TCRdb to between 2014 and 2016). Looking at the study overall: Template switching captured roughly one uniquely barcoded TCR beta cDNA molecule per two T cells in model experiments. The study analyzed two additional independent replicas of 1 million unique cDNA reads from the same blood draw for two donors, one aged 18 to 29 and one aged 80 or older. The donors were divided into four age groups: young (average roughly 15 years), middle-aged (about 41), aged (about 61) and long-lived (roughly 88). To avoid experimental bias, donors of different ages were distributed randomly across sequencing lanes. Age-related changes in TCR beta repertoire diversity were measured in the study by deep sequencing normalized with unique cDNA molecular identifiers.

Broad study findings and their caveats: Estimates of total diversity based on one million sequenced T cells were regarded as lower bounds and as underestimates. A strong correlation was found between observed TCR beta diversity and the percentage of naive T cells measured by flow cytometry. Because the CMV infection status of the donors was unknown, age-related changes in expanded clonotypes may potentially have been confounded. As age increased, observed TCR beta diversity per million T cells dropped in a roughly linear way, and a significant reduction was already evident by age 40. The long-lived group showed more naive CD4+ T cells, fewer expanded clones and increased TCR diversity than the aged group, suggesting age selection. Bulk unsorted PBMC profiling prevented conclusive comparison of naive and antigen-experienced compartments.

Sequenced: blood. This TCR derives from a woman younger than 35 in good health. The sequence links TRBV4-2 to TRBJ2-5, with no confident D gene call. The CDR3 protein sequence reads: CASSQENTREQYF. In nucleotides, the sequence is TGTGCCAGCAGCCAAGAAAATACCCGTGAGCAGTACTTC.